The rows below give T cell receptor beta chains drawn from one sample of a study of shared clonotypes between healthy human individuals. Using immunoSEQ multiplex PCR, the repertoire was profiled, and TCRdb retains in-frame clones only, with some absent. The sample records some 2 million clones, 85% to 95% being singletons. Material: naive CD4+ T cells sorted from blood. These receptors were taken from a man between 18 and 35 years old in good health. The CDR3 runs from the conserved cysteine through the conserved F or W. Fields, in order: D gene, clone size, J gene, V gene, CDR3 protein, CDR3 DNA. D genes are given only for firm matches. The size entry is marked missing in some rows and otherwise reads once, few, many or a size class.

NA	NA	TRBJ2-5	TRBV10-3	CAISESPSAKEETQYF	TGTGCCATCAGTGAGTCGCCGTCAGCTAAGGAGGAGACCCAGTACTTC
NA	NA	TRBJ1-4	TRBV11-1	CASSKSGGEKLFF	TGTGCCAGCAGCAAATCGGGGGGTGAAAAACTGTTTTTT
NA	once	TRBJ2-7	TRBV6-5	CASSPDSTLLEQYF	TGTGCCAGCAGTCCCGACAGTACCCTTTTGGAGCAGTACTTC
NA	NA	TRBJ2-2	TRBV5-1	CASTAEGDTGELFF	TGCGCCAGCACGGCGGAGGGTGATACCGGGGAGCTGTTTTTT
NA	NA	TRBJ2-1	TRBV7-2	CASSLEPPRSYNEQFF	TGTGCCAGCAGCTTAGAACCGCCCCGCTCCTACAATGAGCAGTTCTTC
NA	NA	TRBJ2-2	TRBV28	CASSENTGELFF	TGTGCCAGCAGTGAGAACACCGGGGAGCTGTTTTTT
NA	NA	TRBJ2-7	TRBV10-3	CAISGLGGQYF	TGTGCCATCAGTGGCTTGGGGGGGCAGTACTTC
TRBD2	NA	TRBJ2-7	TRBV9	CASSVGLAGGWEQYF	TGTGCCAGCAGCGTAGGACTAGCGGGAGGGTGGGAGCAGTACTTC
TRBD1	NA	TRBJ2-7	TRBV11-3	CASSRRGGQGAQGAYEQYF	TGTGCCAGCAGCCGACGCGGGGGACAGGGGGCCCAAGGGGCCTACGAGCAGTACTTC
NA	NA	TRBJ1-4	TRBV7-9	CASSLGVADVNEKLFF	TGTGCCAGCAGCTTAGGAGTGGCGGATGTTAATGAAAAACTGTTTTTT